The clone carrying this T cell receptor (beta chain) was found once. These data come from a study of cytomegalovirus exposure and HLA in healthy donors. Germline V gives CDR1 MDHEN, CDR2 SYDVKM. Deletions cut 8 bases from V and 3 bases from J, with 7 bases between. This CDR3 has 12 residues. The table came from immunoSEQ multiplex PCR; TCRdb's copy has only in-frame clones and leaves some out. The sample has some 100,000 clones; roughly 90% are singletons. Sequencing was done on a sample of PBMCs. The clonotype originates from a woman aged 18-29 years in good health and CMV-seronegative. The chain recombines TRBV28 with TRBJ2-2; D remains ambiguous. CDR3 sequence: CASVSDTGELFF. CDR3 DNA: TGTGCCAGCGTTTCCGACACCGGGGAGCTGTTTTTT.